The 15 T cell receptor beta chains listed next were all sequenced from one sample in a study of cytomegalovirus exposure and HLA in healthy donors. The PCR contained 60 Vbeta and 13 Jbeta primers. Libraries were prepared by immunoSEQ multiplex PCR; TCRdb keeps only in-frame clonotypes and omits some of them. The repertoire includes 60,000 to 70,000 clones, around 77% of them detected once, and more than 4.5% sits in the top ten. Sample: PBMCs. All receptors derive from a male donor in good health and CMV-seropositive.

This clone was seen a single time. A read error may account for a junction end that differs from germline. Other DNA sequences in the sample encode the same CDR3. J is TRBJ2-7 and V is TRBV6-5; D is possibly TRBD1 (5 bases). This CDR3 is built from 13 residues. Germline lookup yields CDR1 MNHEY and CDR2 SVGAGI. CDR3 sequence: CASSYWGSNEQYF. The CDR3 region has the DNA TGTGCCAGCAGTTATTGGGGCTCCAACGAGCAATACTTC.

This clone has a handful of counts. J is TRBJ2-7 and V is TRBV5-6; D perhaps matches TRBD1 (6 bases). The CDR3 loop spans 15 amino acids. The V gene's germline CDR1 is SGHDT and CDR2 YYEEEE. Trimming stripped 5 bases from V and 3 bases from J, with 18 bases between. CDR3 in DNA: TGTGCCAGCAGTCCGCCAAGGGGGTTAATCTACGAGCAGTACTTC. Translating gives CASSPPRGLIYEQYF. Complete variable domain (other parts from reference TRBV5-6 and TRBJ2-7): DAGVTQSPTHLIKTRGQQVTLRCSPKSGHDTVSWYQQALGQGPQFIFQYYEEEERQRGNFPDRFSGHQFPNYSSELNVNALLLGDSALYLCASSPPRGLIYEQYFGPGTRLTVT.

The chain links TRBV7-3 to TRBJ2-5, with 11 bases that match TRBD2. J lost 4 bases, V lost 5 bases, and 6 bases had no gene match. CDR1 is SGHTA, CDR2 FQGTGA, per germline. The length of the CDR3 is 15 residues. The CDR3 loop reads CASSLGLAGGETQYF. The CDR3 DNA sequence: TGTGCCAGCAGCCTCGGGCTAGCGGGGGGAGAGACCCAGTACTTC.

The CDR3 DNA follows: TGTGCCAGCAGCCAAGTTACGAGCGAGCCCTACAATGAGCAGTTCTTC. This gives the protein CASSQVTSEPYNEQFF. The rearrangement uses TRBV4-2 and TRBJ2-1; D remains ambiguous. Trimming took 1 base from V and 2 from J, leaving 12 bases between them. In germline, CDR1 is LGHNA, CDR2 YNFKEQ. There are 16 residues in the CDR3.

This chain uses TRBV10-3 with TRBJ1-3; D is possibly TRBD1 (6 bases). The germline CDR1 and CDR2 sequences are ENHRY and SYGVKD. CDR3 size: 16 residues. Trimming cost V 5 bases and J 0 bases, with 14 bases left between them. The CDR3 reads CAISFGQWGSGNTIYF. The CDR3 coding sequence is TGTGCCATCAGTTTCGGACAGTGGGGCTCTGGAAACACCATATATTTT.

This clone was recorded once. V usage is TRBV7-9 and J usage is TRBJ1-5; 10 bases line up with TRBD1. Looked up from germline, CDR1 is SEHNR and CDR2 is FQNEAQ (reference sequence). The V segment lost 4 bases and the J segment 5 bases; nucleotides outside the gene matches: 11. The CDR3 runs to 17 residues. CDR3 nucleotides: TGTGCCAGCAGCTCCGGGTTCGTGGACAGGGGGGATCAGCCCCAGCATTTT. Translation gives CASSSGFVDRGDQPQHF. Complete variable domain (other parts from reference TRBV7-9 and TRBJ1-5): DTGVSQNPRHKITKRGQNVTFRCDPISEHNRLYWYRQTLGQGPEFLTYFQNEAQLEKSRLLSDRFSAERPKGSFSTLEIQRTEQGDSAMYLCASSSGFVDRGDQPQHFGDGTRLSIL.

J is TRBJ1-6 and V is TRBV7-2, with D possibly matching TRBD1 (6 bases). With 5 bases removed from V and 5 bases from J, the gap between germline ends came to 10 bases. The CDR3 covers 14 residues. Germline assignment: CDR1 SGHTA and CDR2 FQGNSA. CDR3 protein: CASSPGTHNSPLHF. The DNA of the CDR3 is TGTGCCAGCAGCCCCGGGACACATAATTCACCCCTCCACTTT.

The chain joins TRBV2 to TRBJ1-2; 9 bases are shared with TRBD1. V dropped 7 bases and J dropped 4; count of bases not matched to a gene: 13. Germline lookup yields CDR1 SNHLY and CDR2 FYNNEI. The CDR3 contains 16 residues. The CDR3 bases are TGTGCCAGCATGAGGGACAGGGAACCTCTCGGCTATGGCTACACCTTC. This gives the protein CASMRDREPLGYGYTF.

The V and J genes are TRBV4-1 and TRBJ1-1, with no clear D. There are 16 residues in the CDR3. Trimming took off 0 bases at V and 6 bases at J, with 17 bases between the two ends. Looked up from germline, CDR1 is MGHRA and CDR2 is YSYEKL. CDR3 region: CASSQEKVGRQAEAFF. CDR3 nucleotides: TGCGCCAGCAGCCAAGAAAAGGTCGGGAGGCAGGCTGAAGCTTTCTTT.

The gene calls are TRBV7-9 and TRBJ1-2, with 9 bases lining up with TRBD1. This CDR3 region has 14 residues. CDR1 and CDR2 (germline): SEHNR, FQNEAQ (reference sequence). Trimming cost V 4 bases and J 4 bases; bases outside gene matches: 4. The DNA of the CDR3 is TGTGCCAGCAGCTCATGGGACAGGGCCTATGGCTACACCTTC. Its translation is CASSSWDRAYGYTF.

This sequence joins TRBV15 and TRBJ1-3; D is unresolved. Germline assignment: CDR1 LNHNV and CDR2 YYDKDF (reference sequence). V was clipped by 3 bases and J by 4 bases, with 10 bases between them. CDR3 length: 14 residues. Here the CDR3 reads CATSSRQVGNTIYF. DNA of the CDR3: TGTGCCACCAGCAGCCGGCAGGTGGGAAACACCATATATTTT.

The rearrangement joins TRBV9 to TRBJ1-1, with D possibly being TRBD1 (6 bases). The germline V gene encodes CDR1 SGDLS and CDR2 YYNGEE. Trimming stripped 4 bases from V and 3 bases from J, with 13 bases between. The CDR3 has 14 amino acids. The CDR3: CASSTGHRDTEAFF. The CDR3 nucleotides are TGTGCCAGCAGCACGGGACACCGAGACACTGAAGCTTTCTTT.

V usage is TRBV29-1 and J usage is TRBJ2-1; D is possibly TRBD2 (7 bases). This CDR3 is built from 18 residues. Trimming shortened V by 2 bases and J by 1 base, and 21 bases separated the two germline ends. Germline V lookup: CDR1 SQVTM, CDR2 ANQGSEA. For the CDR3, the DNA is TGCAGCGTTGAATATGGGGGCCTGCTAGCGGTGTCCTACAATGAGCAGTTCTTC. Translating it yields CSVEYGGLLAVSYNEQFF.

CDR3 residues: CACRPGLAEGPRVAQYF. The CDR3 DNA reads as TGTGCCTGCCGACCGGGACTAGCGGAGGGGCCTAGGGTTGCCCAGTATTTT. The gene calls are TRBV27 and TRBJ2-3; 11 bases fit TRBD2. Germline V CDR1 and CDR2: MNHEY, SMNVEV (reference sequence). Germline trimming cut 11 bases from V and 12 bases from J; bases unmatched to any gene: 25. This CDR3 spans 17 amino acids.

The genes are TRBV19 and TRBJ2-7; 8 bases match TRBD1. V shed 7 bases and J 6 bases; nucleotides not matched to a gene: 8. Germline loops: CDR1 LNHDA, CDR2 SQIVND (reference sequence). The CDR3 is made up of 13 amino acids. The CDR3 protein is CASTPGQVTEQYF. The CDR3 coding sequence is TGTGCCAGTACTCCGGGACAGGTCACCGAGCAGTACTTC. The variable domain in full, with the rest retrieved from reference TRBV19 and TRBJ2-7, is DGGITQSPKYLFRKEGQNVTLSCEQNLNHDAMYWYRQDPGQGLRLIYYSQIVNDFQKGDIAEGYSVSREKKESFPLTVTSAQKNPTAFYLCASTPGQVTEQYFGPGTRLTVT.